This T cell receptor (beta chain) originates from a study of OX40 agonist ivuxolimab in advanced cancers. Overall study: The patients' treatment was ivuxolimab, an agonistic anti-OX40 (CD134) antibody.

Here immunoSEQ multiplex PCR was the method, and the copy in TCRdb shows in-frame clones only, minus some. This sample has about 25,000 clones, with around 80% found just once. The CDR3 length is 16 residues. In germline, CDR1 is SEHNR, CDR2 FQNEAQ (reference sequence). Trimming cost V 6 bases and J 1 base, with 18 bases left between them. The sequencing here drew on CD4+ or CD8+ T cells sorted from blood, taken in a trial of the OX40 agonist ivuxolimab. The sequence derives from an adult with an advanced solid tumor such as melanoma, head and neck, liver or kidney cancer. The rearrangement joins TRBV7-9 to TRBJ1-1, with D perhaps matching TRBD1 (6 bases). The CDR3 loop is CASRFRDNSRNTEAFF. The CDR3 DNA sequence: TGTGCCAGCAGGTTCCGGGACAACTCCCGGAACACTGAAGCTTTCTTT.